This T cell receptor (beta chain) appears in the sequencing data of a study of blood T cell repertoires in COVID-19. Study-wide background: Sites across the United States, Italy and Spain contributed samples from acute and convalescent COVID-19. Sample material is recorded as cDNA or gDNA derived from T cells, B-cell-depleted T cells, or PBMCs.

The germline CDR1 and CDR2 sequences are DFQATT and SNEGSKA (reference sequence). The CDR3 is 14 residues long. The V gene lost 3 bases and the J gene lost 4 bases, with 15 bases spanning the gap. Authors' data handling: The assay estimated nucleated cells by amplifying reference gene primers. The protocol was immunoSEQ multiplex PCR, while the TCRdb copy is restricted to in-frame clones and leaves out a portion. V, J and clone size reflect that table, while D and trimming were determined from the DNA. The data show 120,000 or so clones, 55% to 75% seen once. The J gene is TRBJ2-5, the V gene TRBV20-1; possibly TRBD1 for D (8 bases). This TCR came from a woman in her seventies with acute or convalescent COVID-19. The sample consisted of peripheral blood. The CDR3 here is CSASSGGGGETQYF. CDR3 sequence (DNA): TGCAGTGCTAGTTCAGGGGGCGGGGGAGAGACCCAGTACTTC.